The rows below give T cell receptor beta chains drawn from one sample of a study of technical replicates of blood from a handful of donors. The assay was immunoSEQ multiplex PCR, and TCRdb's table has in-frame clones only and misses some. The sample lists approximately 88,000 clones; 96% were seen once. The sample consisted of T cells isolated from PBMCs. The receptors come from a human donor in good health. CDR3s leave out the opening cysteine and the closing phenylalanine or tryptophan. Each record gives: J gene, D gene, V gene, CDR3 protein. A D gene is named only where the DNA matches it firmly.

TRBJ2-1	TRBD1	TRBV28	ASTETGGFEWNEQF
TRBJ2-1	.	TRBV7-9	ASSLDGTNSYNEQF
TRBJ1-2	.	TRBV4-1	ASSQEASYGYT
TRBJ2-1	.	TRBV10-3	AISDRADYNEQF
TRBJ1-1	.	TRBV20-1	SARDRGAF
TRBJ1-1	.	TRBV7-3	ASSSGAEAF
TRBJ1-2	TRBD1	TRBV5-1	ASSLEGGNGYT
TRBJ2-7	.	TRBV11-2	ASSSPGRYSYEQY
TRBJ2-7	.	TRBV10-3	AISESTRVSYEQY
TRBJ2-2	.	TRBV10-2	ASSEASTGELF
TRBJ2-7	TRBD1	TRBV19	ASSIGRRQGETYEQY
TRBJ2-1	TRBD2	TRBV4-1	ASSQDPSGSSYNEQF
TRBJ2-7	TRBD2	TRBV27	ASRAGTSGGTYEQY
TRBJ2-6	.	TRBV28	ASSLFSGSGANVLT
TRBJ2-3	TRBD2	TRBV28	ASSWVAGRDVSDTQY
TRBJ2-3	.	TRBV27	ASSLSQGSRTQY
TRBJ2-6	TRBD1	TRBV7-2	ASSLGQGSGANVLT
TRBJ2-2	TRBD2	TRBV9	ASSVDWTSGRTGELF
TRBJ2-1	.	TRBV7-2	ASSLAVGASYNEQF
TRBJ2-7	.	TRBV6-5	ASSYRASRYYEQY
TRBJ2-5	TRBD2	TRBV6-5	ASSYLRGREETQY
TRBJ2-5	.	TRBV11-2	ASSLERDTRTQY
TRBJ1-1	TRBD1	TRBV5-1	ASTLTGVNTEAF
TRBJ2-7	.	TRBV10-3	ASVADVLDEQY
TRBJ1-2	.	TRBV7-7	ASSPRGRRGGRDYGYT
TRBJ2-7	TRBD1	TRBV28	ASSSLWTGDVDEQY
TRBJ2-5	.	TRBV7-7	ASSLGQKETQY
TRBJ1-4	.	TRBV5-1	ASSLREGQYEKLF
TRBJ1-2	.	TRBV11-1	ASSLNSGARGYT
TRBJ1-5	.	TRBV27	ASSLGSGAYSNQPQH
TRBJ1-1	.	TRBV6-6	ASSYSGGNTEAF
TRBJ1-2	.	TRBV4-1	ASSQQGRYGYT
TRBJ1-5	TRBD1	TRBV4-2	ASSRKSLDRGDQPQH
TRBJ2-2	.	TRBV27	ASSLSTDNANTGELF
TRBJ1-1	.	TRBV5-1	ASSLGGGLMNTEAF
TRBJ2-6	.	TRBV6-1	ASSESPPSSGANVLT
TRBJ2-7	TRBD2	TRBV11-3	ASSREGEGFYEQY
TRBJ2-2	.	TRBV5-4	ASSGWTDINTGELF
TRBJ2-7	.	TRBV19	ASSRGTLSYEQY
TRBJ2-1	TRBD2	TRBV9	ASSVGLAGGRSYNEQF
TRBJ2-5	.	TRBV7-9	ASSHGLSETQY
TRBJ1-4	.	TRBV27	ASSFKTATNEKLF
TRBJ2-5	.	TRBV2	ASSLLEETQY
TRBJ1-1	.	TRBV28	ASSGIGGASIWNTEAF
TRBJ2-5	.	TRBV2	ASSDPDKRYQETQY
TRBJ2-5	TRBD2	TRBV4-1	ASSHRHPGTSGRAEETQY
TRBJ2-1	.	TRBV7-2	ASSLLAPDEQF
TRBJ2-7	.	TRBV27	ASSVSGYSYEQY
TRBJ2-1	.	TRBV7-9	ASTPVSEQF
TRBJ1-5	.	TRBV19	ASSIGLGNQPQH
TRBJ2-7	.	TRBV10-2	ASRDGESSYEQY
TRBJ2-1	TRBD1	TRBV27	ASSRDREGQF
TRBJ2-1	TRBD2	TRBV5-1	ASRTSSRNEQF
TRBJ1-5	.	TRBV10-3	AISLTGLGDQPQH